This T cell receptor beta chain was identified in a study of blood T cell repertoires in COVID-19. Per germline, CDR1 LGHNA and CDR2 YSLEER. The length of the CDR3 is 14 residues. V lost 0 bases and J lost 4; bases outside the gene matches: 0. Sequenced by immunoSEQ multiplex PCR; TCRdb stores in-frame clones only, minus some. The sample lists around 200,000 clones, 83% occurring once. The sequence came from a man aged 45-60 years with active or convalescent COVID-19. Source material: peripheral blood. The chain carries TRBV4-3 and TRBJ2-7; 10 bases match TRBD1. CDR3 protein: CASSQEDRGYEQYF. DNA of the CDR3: TGCGCCAGCAGCCAAGAGGACAGGGGGTACGAGCAGTACTTC.